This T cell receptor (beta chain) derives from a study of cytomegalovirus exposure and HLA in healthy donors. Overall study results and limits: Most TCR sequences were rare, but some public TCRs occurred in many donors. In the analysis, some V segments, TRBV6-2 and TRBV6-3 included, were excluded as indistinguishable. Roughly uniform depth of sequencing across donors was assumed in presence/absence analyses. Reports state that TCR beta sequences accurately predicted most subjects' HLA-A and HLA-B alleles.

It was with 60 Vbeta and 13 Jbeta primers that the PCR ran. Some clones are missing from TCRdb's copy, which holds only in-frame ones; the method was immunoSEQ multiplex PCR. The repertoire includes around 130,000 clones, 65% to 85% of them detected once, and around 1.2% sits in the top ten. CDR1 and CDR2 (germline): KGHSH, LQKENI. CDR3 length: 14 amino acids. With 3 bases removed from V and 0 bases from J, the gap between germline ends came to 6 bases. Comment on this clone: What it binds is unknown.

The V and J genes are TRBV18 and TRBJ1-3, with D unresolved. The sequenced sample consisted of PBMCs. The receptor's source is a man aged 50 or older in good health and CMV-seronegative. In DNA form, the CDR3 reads TGTGCCAGCTCACCCGACAACTCTGGAAACACCATATATTTT. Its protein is CASSPDNSGNTIYF.